The sequence of this T cell receptor (beta chain) was determined in a study of shared clonotypes between healthy human individuals. CDR1 is SEHNR and CDR2 is FQNEAQ in the germline V gene (reference sequence). V was clipped by 5 bases and J by 6 bases; unmatched bases: 11. The CDR3 runs 15 residues. CD45RO-negative CD8 cells positively selected for CCR7 made up the naive population, which excluded terminally differentiated effector memory CD45RA+ cells. In this sample, this clone turned up once. Assay used: immunoSEQ multiplex PCR; TCRdb lists only in-frame clones, some missing. The sample consists of hundreds of thousands of clones, about 96% of them appearing once.

The V call is TRBV7-9, the J call TRBJ2-7; 9 nucleotides agree with TRBD1. The sequence derives from a man aged 25 to 40 in good health. The sample was naive CD8+ T cells sorted from blood. CDR3 sequence: CASSRGQGIWVEQYF. As DNA, the CDR3 is TGTGCCAGCAGCCGGGGACAGGGAATTTGGGTCGAGCAGTACTTC.